This T cell receptor beta chain was retrieved from a study of blood T cells in healthy people across ages. Study-wide background: For every two T cells, template switching captured about one barcoded beta molecule.

Combining a sample-barcoded 5' primer with a J-beta primer mix, a second PCR ran for about 7 to 11 cycles. TCRdb reanalysed the 5' RACE reads using MiXCR and keeps one entry per CDR3 protein. The table includes 1.6 million or so distinct CDR3 sequences, about 31% detected once. Extracted total RNA amounted to at least 6 micrograms for each sample. This clonotype was found once. Sequence at one end of the junction differs from germline and may be a read error. Sequenced: blood. The sequence was obtained from a woman in her 30s in good health.

In DNA, the CDR3 is TGTACCAGCAGCCACCTGTTCTCCGTGAACACTGAAGCTTTCTTT. The encoded protein is CTSSHLFSVNTEAFF. The chain combines TRBV14 with TRBJ1-1, with no clear D. The CDR3 has 15 residues. Germline loops: CDR1 SGHDN, CDR2 FVKESK.